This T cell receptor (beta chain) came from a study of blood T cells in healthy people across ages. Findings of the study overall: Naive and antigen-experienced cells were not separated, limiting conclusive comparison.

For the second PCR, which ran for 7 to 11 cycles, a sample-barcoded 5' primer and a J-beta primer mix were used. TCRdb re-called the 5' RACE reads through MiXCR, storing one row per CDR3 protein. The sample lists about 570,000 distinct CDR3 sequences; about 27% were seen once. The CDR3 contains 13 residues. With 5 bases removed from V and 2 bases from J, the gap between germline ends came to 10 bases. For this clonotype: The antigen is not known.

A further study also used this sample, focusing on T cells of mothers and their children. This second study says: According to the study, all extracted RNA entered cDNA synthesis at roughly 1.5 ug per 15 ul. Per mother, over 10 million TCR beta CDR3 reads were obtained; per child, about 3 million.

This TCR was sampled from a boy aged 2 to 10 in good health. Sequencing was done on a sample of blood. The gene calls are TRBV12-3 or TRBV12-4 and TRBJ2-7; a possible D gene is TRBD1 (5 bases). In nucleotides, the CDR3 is TGTGCCAGCAGTCCCCAGGGCCCCTACGAGCAGTACTTC. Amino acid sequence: CASSPQGPYEQYF.